These 32 T cell receptor beta chains came from one sample sequenced in a study of blood T cell repertoires in COVID-19. Some clones are missing from TCRdb's copy, which holds only in-frame ones; the method was immunoSEQ multiplex PCR. This table holds some 250,000 clones, about 68% found once. Sequencing was done on a sample of peripheral blood. The receptors here all came from a woman over 75 with acute or convalescent COVID-19.

The CDR3 loop reads CASSRDTDTQYF. The DNA for the CDR3 is TGTGCCAGCAGTCGAGACACAGATACGCAGTATTTT. The chain has TRBV28 and TRBJ2-3; D remains ambiguous. Germline V gene lookup returns CDR1 MDHEN and CDR2 SYDVKM. V was shortened by 5 bases and J by 2 bases, with 5 bases between the two germline ends. The length of the CDR3 is 12 residues.

The V gene is TRBV5-4, the J gene TRBJ2-7, with D possibly matching TRBD2 (6 bases). V shed 3 bases and J shed 4 bases, with 11 bases lying between them. CDR1 is SGHNT, CDR2 YYREEE, per germline (reference sequence). The CDR3 is 13 residues long. The CDR3 sequence is CASSSGLVYEQYF. The CDR3 nucleotides are TGTGCCAGCAGCTCGGGACTGGTGTACGAGCAGTACTTC.

The gene calls are TRBV11-1 and TRBJ1-1, with 9 bases that match TRBD1. The V and J ends lost 6 bases and 6 bases, in that order; junction bases with no gene match: 8. The length of the CDR3 is 14 residues. Germline values: CDR1 SGHAT, CDR2 FQDESV (reference sequence). This chain's CDR3 is CASSLDRGSAEAFF. In nucleotides, the CDR3 is TGTGCCAGCAGTCTGGACAGGGGTAGTGCTGAAGCTTTCTTT.

This rearrangement joins TRBV6-1 to TRBJ1-2; the D gene is possibly TRBD1 (5 bases). V gave up 2 bases and J gave up 10 bases, with 11 bases separating them. The CDR3 totals 12 residues. Germline CDR1 reads MNHNS; CDR2 reads SASEGT. The CDR3 DNA sequence: TGTGCCAGCAGTGAACAGGGTTTCTTCTACACCTTC. Translated, it gives CASSEQGFFYTF.

This CDR3 reads CASSEINYQPQHF. As DNA, the CDR3 is TGTGCCAGCAGTGAGATAAACTATCAGCCCCAGCATTTT. The V gene is TRBV6-1, the J gene TRBJ1-5; D call uncertain. CDR3 length: 13 residues. Germline loops: CDR1 MNHNS, CDR2 SASEGT. V was trimmed by 3 bases and J by 5 bases, leaving 8 bases between them.

This clone was seen a handful of times. The identical CDR3 is also encoded by other nucleotide sequences in the sample. The genes are TRBV5-1 and TRBJ2-1; TRBD1 matches at 7 bases. V dropped 0 bases and J dropped 3; count of bases not matched to a gene: 0. Germline V gene data show CDR1 as SGHRS and CDR2 as YFSETQ. The CDR3 is 14 amino acids. The CDR3 DNA sequence: TGCGCCAGCAGCTTGGGGGACAGCTACAATGAGCAGTTCTTC. Residues: CASSLGDSYNEQFF.

Here the CDR3 DNA reads TGCGCCAGCAGCTTGCCCAGCGGGGGTAGCACAGATACGCAGTATTTT. It is translated as CASSLPSGGSTDTQYF. The genes are TRBV5-1 and TRBJ2-3; 8 positions match TRBD2. Trimming took 1 base from V and 0 from J; bases not matched to a gene: 4. This CDR3 comprises 16 residues. Germline V lookup: CDR1 SGHRS, CDR2 YFSETQ.

This chain connects TRBV19 to TRBJ1-1; possible D gene TRBD1, 5 bases. The CDR3 sequence is 14 residues long. Germline V gene lookup returns CDR1 LNHDA and CDR2 SQIVND (reference sequence). V dropped 7 bases and J dropped 1 base, with 13 bases sitting between them. The CDR3 sequence is CASTSHTGNTEAFF. The CDR3 nucleotides are TGTGCCAGTACTTCCCACACAGGGAACACTGAAGCTTTCTTT.

The genes are TRBV6-5 and TRBJ1-2; 7 nucleotides line up with TRBD1. Germline V gene lookup returns CDR1 MNHEY and CDR2 SVGAGI. This CDR3 is built from 14 residues. The junction had 5 bases not matched to a gene; V was cut back by 2 bases and J by 5 bases. The CDR3 loop is CASSYGTETYGYTF. CDR3 in DNA: TGTGCCAGCAGTTACGGGACAGAAACATATGGCTACACCTTC.

The chain links TRBV7-9 to TRBJ1-6; the D is unclear. Trimming removed 0 bases from V and 13 bases from J, with 16 bases in between. CDR1 is SEHNR, CDR2 FQNEAQ, per germline (reference sequence). This CDR3 spans 15 amino acids. The DNA for the CDR3 is TGTGCCAGCAGCTTAGCGGGAGTTTCTATCCCTCCCCTCCACTTT. Protein product: CASSLAGVSIPPLHF. Full variable domain (remainder filled in from reference TRBV7-9 and TRBJ1-6): DTGVSQNPRHKITKRGQNVTFRCDPISEHNRLYWYRQTLGQGPEFLTYFQNEAQLEKSRLLSDRFSAERPKGSFSTLEIQRTEQGDSAMYLCASSLAGVSIPPLHFGNGTRLTVT.

V gene TRBV7-8 combines with J gene TRBJ1-1, with TRBD1 as a possible D gene (5 bases). V lost 4 bases and J lost 1, with 13 bases in between. CDR3 length equals 15 residues. Germline V gene data show CDR1 as SGHVS and CDR2 as FQNEAQ. DNA of the CDR3: TGTGCCAGCAGCTACCCCTGGGGCGGGAACACTGAAGCTTTCTTT. It codes for CASSYPWGGNTEAFF.

The V and J genes are TRBV5-1 and TRBJ2-1; D perhaps matches TRBD1 (6 bases). Trimming removed 0 bases at V and 8 bases at J, with 9 bases between. The CDR3 covers 13 residues. The V gene's germline CDR1 is SGHRS and CDR2 YFSETQ. The CDR3 bases are TGCGCCAGCAGCTTGGACAGGGTGGATGAGCAGTTCTTC. This gives the protein CASSLDRVDEQFF.

The chain joins TRBV11-3 to TRBJ2-1; no clear D gene. The CDR3 spans 15 residues. V lost 1 base, J lost 9 bases, and 16 bases lay in between. The V gene's germline CDR1 is SGHNT and CDR2 YENEEA. CDR3 nucleotides: TGTGCCAGCAGCTTAGGACTGGGTTCGGATGGTGAGCAGTTCTTC. Amino acids: CASSLGLGSDGEQFF.

The gene calls are TRBV25-1 and TRBJ1-2; D is perhaps TRBD1 (5 bases). The germline gives CDR1 MGHDK, CDR2 SYGVNS. V lost 1 base and J 2 bases, leaving 8 bases between the germline ends. The CDR3 covers 14 residues. CDR3: CASSELGGNYGYTF. The CDR3 DNA is TGTGCCAGCAGTGAATTGGGGGGAAACTATGGCTACACCTTC.

This chain connects TRBV6-6 to TRBJ1-6; TRBD1 might be the D (5 bases). V lost 6 bases and J lost 4, with 10 bases in between. The CDR3 spans 14 residues. Germline V lookup: CDR1 MNHNY, CDR2 SVGAGI (reference sequence). CDR3 sequence reads: CASRQAEYNSPLHF. The CDR3 coding sequence is TGTGCCAGCAGACAGGCAGAGTATAATTCACCCCTCCACTTT.

The chain joins TRBV10-1 to TRBJ2-7; 9 bases line up with TRBD2. The CDR3 has 14 amino acids. J was trimmed by 2 bases and V by 4 bases; bases with no gene match: 3. Germline loops: CDR1 WNHNN, CDR2 SYGVQD (reference sequence). The CDR3 coding sequence is TGCGCCAGCAGTGGGGCTAGCGGGACCTACGAGCAGTACTTC. Translating gives CASSGASGTYEQYF.

J is TRBJ2-3 and V is TRBV6-5, with D tentatively TRBD2 (5 bases). CDR3 length: 14 amino acids. Looked up from germline, CDR1 is MNHEY and CDR2 is SVGAGI. V gave up 8 bases and J gave up 4 bases, with 16 bases separating them. CDR3 sequence reads: CASRRELNPDTQYF. The CDR3 DNA reads TGTGCCAGCCGAAGGGAGCTGAACCCAGATACGCAGTATTTT.

The chain links TRBV3-1 (or the pseudogene TRBV3-2) to TRBJ1-4; D is possibly TRBD1 (6 bases). Germline CDR1 reads LGHDT; CDR2 reads YNNKEL (reference sequence). Between the trimmed V and J ends, which lost 3 bases and 2 bases, there was a span of 7 bases. The CDR3 spans 14 residues. The CDR3 nucleotides are TGTGCCAGCAGCCAGGGGGCTACTAATGAAAAACTGTTTTTT. Its protein is CASSQGATNEKLFF.

This clone has just a few counts. This chain links TRBV27 with TRBJ1-1; weak D call: TRBD1 (6 bases). Deletions cut 4 bases from V and 5 bases from J, with 14 bases between. The CDR3 is 14 residues long. Germline assignment: CDR1 MNHEY and CDR2 SMNVEV (reference sequence). The CDR3 DNA sequence: TGTGCCAGCAGTTGGGACGTACAGGGAACTGAAGCTTTCTTT. Residues: CASSWDVQGTEAFF.

This chain connects TRBV6-6 to TRBJ2-7, with 7 bases identical to TRBD1. Germline-derived CDR1 and CDR2 are MNHNY and SVGAGI (reference sequence). With 2 bases clipped from V and 2 bases from J, the junction kept 6 bases outside the gene matches. The CDR3 consists of 15 residues. This chain's CDR3 is CASSYGTAFAYEQYF. CDR3 nucleotides: TGTGCCAGCAGTTACGGGACAGCCTTTGCCTACGAGCAGTACTTC.

The genes are TRBV19 and TRBJ1-5; perhaps TRBD1 as D (6 bases). CDR1 and CDR2 (germline): LNHDA, SQIVND (reference sequence). This CDR3 has 17 residues. V was trimmed by 6 bases and J by 0 bases, leaving 18 bases between them. CDR3 loop: CASSSPDRRYSNQPQHF. DNA of the CDR3: TGTGCCAGTAGCTCCCCAGACAGGCGATATAGCAATCAGCCCCAGCATTTT.

This clone occurred many times. The V gene is TRBV3-1 (or the pseudogene TRBV3-2), the J gene TRBJ2-5, with D perhaps TRBD1 (6 bases). Germline V gives CDR1 LGHDT, CDR2 YNNKEL (reference sequence). The CDR3 length is 15 residues. Between the trimmed V and J ends, which lost 4 bases and 1 base, there was a span of 13 bases. The CDR3 here is CASSRRTVSQETQYF. The CDR3 DNA follows: TGTGCCAGCAGCCGCCGGACAGTAAGCCAAGAGACCCAGTACTTC.

This clone has more than one count but fewer than ten. The chain has TRBV7-9 and TRBJ1-1; D uncertain. The V gene lost 1 base and the J gene lost 0 bases, with 12 bases spanning the gap. The CDR3 has 16 amino acids. Germline-derived CDR1 and CDR2 are SEHNR and FQNEAQ (reference sequence). The CDR3 is CASSLGPAGLNTEAFF. The CDR3 nucleotides read TGTGCCAGCAGCTTAGGCCCCGCAGGTCTGAACACTGAAGCTTTCTTT.

The chain recombines TRBV5-6 with TRBJ2-7; 9 bases are a match to TRBD1. J lost 2 bases, V lost 2 bases, and 5 bases had no gene match. Per germline, CDR1 SGHDT and CDR2 YYEEEE. CDR3 length: 15 amino acids. The CDR3 spells CASSFLGTGTYEQYF. CDR3 in DNA: TGTGCCAGCAGCTTCCTAGGGACAGGGACCTACGAGCAGTACTTC.

J is TRBJ2-7 and V is TRBV12-3 or TRBV12-4; D call uncertain. The germline V and J ends were trimmed by 3 bases and 1 base, with 4 bases remaining between them. The CDR3 covers 12 residues. The CDR3 is CASSFLSYEQYF. CDR3 DNA sequence: TGTGCCAGCAGTTTTTTATCCTACGAGCAGTACTTC.

The CDR3 DNA reads as TGTGCCAGCAGCCCCCTATTCCAATTACAGGGTGAATATGGCTACACCTTC. It is translated as CASSPLFQLQGEYGYTF. The chain links TRBV3-1 (or the pseudogene TRBV3-2) to TRBJ1-2, with D tentatively TRBD1 (6 bases). Trimming cost V 4 bases and J 5 bases, with 23 bases left between them. Germline V gene lookup returns CDR1 LGHDT and CDR2 YNNKEL (reference sequence). This CDR3 contains 17 residues.

The gene calls are TRBV6-5 and TRBJ1-2, with D perhaps TRBD1 (6 bases). The CDR3 covers 13 residues. V lost 8 bases and J lost 8, with 18 bases in between. Germline values: CDR1 MNHEY, CDR2 SVGAGI. The CDR3 loop reads CASGRAGALGYTF. For the CDR3, the DNA is TGTGCCAGCGGTAGGGCAGGGGCTTTGGGCTACACCTTC.

This chain links TRBV19 with TRBJ1-1, with TRBD1 identical over 7 bases. The CDR3 is 15 residues long. The germline CDR1 and CDR2 sequences are LNHDA and SQIVND (reference sequence). Trimming at V came to 6 bases and at J to 0 bases, leaving 7 bases not matched to a gene. The CDR3 DNA reads as TGTGCCAGTAGCCTCTCGGGACAGCTGAACACTGAAGCTTTCTTT. Its translation is CASSLSGQLNTEAFF.

This rearrangement joins TRBV3-1 (or the pseudogene TRBV3-2) to TRBJ1-3; TRBD1 matches 8 bases. This CDR3 spans 17 amino acids. CDR1 is LGHDT and CDR2 is YNNKEL in the germline V gene (reference sequence). The V segment lost 4 bases and the J segment 1 base; nucleotides outside the gene matches: 9. Here the CDR3 DNA reads TGTGCCAGCAGCCGCAGCTACCAGGGGGCTTCTGGAAACACCATATATTTT. Protein: CASSRSYQGASGNTIYF.

The rearrangement uses TRBV12-5 and TRBJ2-7; TRBD1 matches at 7 bases. The V and J ends lost 1 base and 0 bases, in that order; junction bases with no gene match: 0. This CDR3 is built from 14 residues. The germline V gene has CDR1 LGHNT and CDR2 FRNRAP. The CDR3 region is CASGLGQGSYEQYF. In DNA form, the CDR3 reads TGTGCTAGTGGTTTGGGACAGGGCTCCTACGAGCAGTACTTC.

In regard to this clone: A much larger clone sits a single nucleotide away, making a read error possible. J is TRBJ2-1 and V is TRBV18; 9 bases fit TRBD2. Germline trimming cut 5 bases from V and 9 bases from J; bases unmatched to any gene: 11. CDR1 is KGHSH, CDR2 LQKENI, per germline. The CDR3 contains 15 residues. CDR3 nucleotide sequence: TGTGCCAGCTCAGCCAGACTAGCGGAGGATGGTGAGCAGTTCTTC. The encoded protein is CASSARLAEDGEQFF. The whole variable domain, filled in from reference TRBV18 and TRBJ2-1, reads NAGVMQNPRHLVRRRGQEARLRCSPMKGHSHVYWYRQLPEEGLKFMVYLQKENIIDESGMPKERFSAEFPKEGPSILRIQQVVRGDSAAYFCASSARLAEDGEQFFGPGTRLTVL.

This clone occurred a few times. V is TRBV12-5 and J is TRBJ1-1; D gene ambiguous. V was cut by 6 bases and J by 4 bases, with 12 bases left in between. The CDR3 sequence is 13 residues long. CDR1 is LGHNT and CDR2 is FRNRAP in the germline V gene. The CDR3 sequence: CASGITVSTEAFF. The CDR3 DNA sequence: TGTGCTAGTGGGATAACAGTATCCACTGAAGCTTTCTTT.